The clone carrying this TCR beta chain occurred a few times. The sample originates from a study of T cells in Graves' hyperthyroidism and ophthalmopathy. It was RNA transcripts that yielded the amplified TCR beta CDR3 regions. Primed by the HTBI set, a first-round RT-PCR was run on the TCR CDR3. TCRdb reprocessed the multiplex PCR reads via MiXCR and lists one record per CDR3 protein. The table lists more than 350,000 distinct CDR3 sequences, about 17% of them singletons. CDR1 and CDR2 from the germline V gene are SEHNR and FQNEAQ (reference sequence). The CDR3 consists of 12 residues. Trimming removed 5 bases at V and 15 bases at J, with 17 bases between.

Sequenced: blood. This clonotype originated in a woman aged 25 to 39 with Graves' hyperthyroidism that later progressed to Graves' ophthalmopathy. The chain uses TRBV7-9 and TRBJ2-1; D is unresolved. The CDR3 reads CASSPATHDPFF. CDR3 bases: TGTGCCAGCAGCCCAGCAACTCATGACCCGTTCTTC.